One TCR beta chain is described in this entry. Its antigen is as yet unknown. The data belong to a study of identical twins. Germline assignment: CDR1 MNHNS and CDR2 SASEGT. This CDR3 region has 13 residues. The V end was cut by 6 bases, the J end by 4 bases, with 10 bases between. Study outcomes and limitations: Conclusions were based on cross-sectional statistical analysis, without following the same donors. Insertions were fewer in abundant cord blood beta clonotypes, whereas memory repertoires showed none of this pattern. For zero-insertion analyses, partial confounding could come from invariant MAIT and iNKT cells.

Unique molecular identifiers were present on the cDNA, and a universal primer site came from template switching. TCRdb re-called the 5' RACE reads through MiXCR, storing one row per CDR3 protein. The repertoire consists of more than 650,000 distinct CDR3 sequences, with approximately 6.1% occurring once and the leading ten covering roughly 1.8%. The receptor was derived from a young man in good health. The chain employs TRBV6-1 and TRBJ2-1; D assignment may be TRBD1 or TRBD2 (5 bases each). Sequencing was done on a sample of naive T cells sorted from blood. This CDR3 is CASRGVGYNEQFF. CDR3 sequence (DNA): TGTGCCAGCAGGGGGGTGGGATACAATGAGCAGTTCTTC.